Shown below are 4 T cell receptor beta chains from a single sample sequenced in a study of blood T cell repertoires in COVID-19. Profiled with immunoSEQ multiplex PCR; TCRdb holds only in-frame clones, not every one. This table has around 100,000 clones, over 80% appearing once. Sequencing was performed on peripheral blood. The receptors were sampled from a man aged 50 or older with active or convalescent COVID-19.

V usage is TRBV30 and J usage is TRBJ1-3; D ambiguous. Germline values: CDR1 GTSNPN, CDR2 SVGIG (reference sequence). This CDR3 has 14 residues. The V gene lost 4 bases and the J gene lost 1 base, with 11 bases spanning the gap. The CDR3 reads CAWKAGISGNTIYF. The CDR3 coding sequence is TGTGCCTGGAAAGCGGGCATATCTGGAAACACCATATATTTT.

The CDR3 loop is CASSREYFAYNEQFF. The DNA of the CDR3 is TGTGCCAGCAGCCGCGAATACTTCGCCTACAATGAGCAGTTCTTC. The V call is TRBV7-9, the J call TRBJ2-1; D ambiguous. The CDR3 runs to 15 residues. Germline CDR1 reads SEHNR; CDR2 reads FQNEAQ (reference sequence). Trimming cost V 5 bases and J 2 bases, with 13 bases left between them.

V gene TRBV6-4 combines with J gene TRBJ1-1; 7 nucleotides agree with TRBD1. In germline, CDR1 is MRHNA, CDR2 SNTAGT. The CDR3 is 14 residues long. With V trimmed by 4 bases and J by 5 bases, 7 bases remained unmatched. In DNA, the CDR3 is TGTGCCAGCAGTGCGACAGGGAGGCTTACTGAAGCTTTCTTT. Translation: CASSATGRLTEAFF.

The J gene is TRBJ2-1, the V gene TRBV10-1, with D perhaps TRBD2 (6 bases). V shed 3 bases and J shed 10 bases, with 19 bases lying between them. This CDR3 is built from 15 residues. Per germline, CDR1 WNHNN and CDR2 SYGVQD (reference sequence). The CDR3 region has the DNA TGCGCCAGCAGTGACTTAGGACTACCCCCAGGAGAGCAGTTCTTC. This translates into CASSDLGLPPGEQFF.